A selection of T cell receptor beta chains follows, all from one sample in a study of cytomegalovirus exposure and HLA in healthy donors. Generated by immunoSEQ multiplex PCR, the TCRdb table keeps only in-frame clones and is missing some. The sample holds approximately 130,000 clones, around 83% seen once. The sequencing input was PBMCs. All receptors derive from a woman aged 25-40 years in good health and CMV-seropositive. Both conserved end residues are part of each CDR3. The order of the fields is clone size, V gene, D gene, J gene, CDR3 DNA, CDR3 protein. D genes are given only for firm matches. Expanded clones are given a class, and other clones once, few, many or no size at all.

abundance: .; v_gene: TRBV7-8; d_gene: .; j_gene: TRBJ2-7; CDR3nt: TGTGCCAGCAGCACGGACAGCTCCTACGAGCAGTACTTC; CDR3aa: CASSTDSSYEQYF
abundance: .; v_gene: TRBV6-4; d_gene: .; j_gene: TRBJ1-1; CDR3nt: TGTGCCAGCACCCAGCACGGGGGGGGGACTGAAGCTTTCTTT; CDR3aa: CASTQHGGGTEAFF
abundance: few; v_gene: TRBV5-1; d_gene: .; j_gene: TRBJ2-7; CDR3nt: TGCGCCAGCAGCTTGGTGCTGTACTCGGAGGGGCAGTACTTC; CDR3aa: CASSLVLYSEGQYF
abundance: .; v_gene: TRBV4-2; d_gene: .; j_gene: TRBJ1-2; CDR3nt: TGTGCCAGCAGCCAACTTCACAGGGAACAAGAACGGGGCTATGGCTACACCTTC; CDR3aa: CASSQLHREQERGYGYTF
abundance: .; v_gene: TRBV5-1; d_gene: .; j_gene: TRBJ1-5; CDR3nt: TGCGCCAGCAGCTACCCGGGGGACGGCGGCAACAATCAGCCCCAGCATTTT; CDR3aa: CASSYPGDGGNNQPQHF
abundance: .; v_gene: TRBV7-6; d_gene: TRBD1; j_gene: TRBJ1-2; CDR3nt: TGTGCCAGCAGCTTCGGGACAGACTATGGCTACACCTTC; CDR3aa: CASSFGTDYGYTF
abundance: .; v_gene: TRBV6-1; d_gene: .; j_gene: TRBJ2-5; CDR3nt: TGTGCCACCCTGCGGGACGGCGGGGAGACCCAGTACTTC; CDR3aa: CATLRDGGETQYF
abundance: .; v_gene: TRBV7-8; d_gene: .; j_gene: TRBJ2-1; CDR3nt: TGTGCCAGCAGCTTCGGCGAGGACAGGAGGGTTAATGAGCAGTTCTTC; CDR3aa: CASSFGEDRRVNEQFF
abundance: .; v_gene: TRBV6-1; d_gene: TRBD1; j_gene: TRBJ2-7; CDR3nt: TGTGCCAGCACTAGACAGGGGGCCAACGAGCAGTACTTC; CDR3aa: CASTRQGANEQYF
abundance: .; v_gene: TRBV6-6; d_gene: .; j_gene: TRBJ2-2; CDR3nt: TGTGCCAGCAAACCGGCAGGGATGCACCCCGGGGAGCTGTTTTTT; CDR3aa: CASKPAGMHPGELFF
abundance: .; v_gene: TRBV2; d_gene: TRBD1; j_gene: TRBJ1-5; CDR3nt: TGTGCCAGCAGTGACGGGACAGACTATAGCAATCAGCCCCAGCATTTT; CDR3aa: CASSDGTDYSNQPQHF
abundance: .; v_gene: TRBV7-9; d_gene: TRBD1; j_gene: TRBJ1-2; CDR3nt: TGTGCCAGCAGCCAGACAGGGGACTATGGCTACACCTTC; CDR3aa: CASSQTGDYGYTF
abundance: .; v_gene: TRBV9; d_gene: .; j_gene: TRBJ2-5; CDR3nt: TGTGCCAGCAGCGTAGAGGAGGAACAGACCCAGTACTTC; CDR3aa: CASSVEEEQTQYF
abundance: .; v_gene: TRBV29-1; d_gene: .; j_gene: TRBJ2-3; CDR3nt: TGCAGCGTTAACGGTTCCCCCCCGCAAGCGGTCCTCAAAGGGACAGATACGCAGTATTTT; CDR3aa: CSVNGSPPQAVLKGTDTQYF
abundance: once; v_gene: TRBV5-5; d_gene: TRBD1; j_gene: TRBJ1-1; CDR3nt: TGTGCCAGCACCCTGGACAGGGGTGAAGGTGAAGCTTTCTTT; CDR3aa: CASTLDRGEGEAFF
abundance: .; v_gene: TRBV9; d_gene: TRBD1; j_gene: TRBJ1-3; CDR3nt: TGTGCCAGCAGCTCCGGGACAGGGCCTGGAAACACCATATATTTT; CDR3aa: CASSSGTGPGNTIYF
abundance: few; v_gene: TRBV6-5; d_gene: TRBD2; j_gene: TRBJ2-7; CDR3nt: TGTGCCAGCAGCAACCTGGTCCGGGAGGCCCACGAGCAGTACTTC; CDR3aa: CASSNLVREAHEQYF
abundance: .; v_gene: TRBV5-1; d_gene: .; j_gene: TRBJ2-3; CDR3nt: TGCGCCAGCAGAGGACGACAGAGCACAGATACGCAGTATTTT; CDR3aa: CASRGRQSTDTQYF